This TCR beta chain was identified during a study of T cell clonotyping in hematopoietic cell transplantation. Whole-study findings and limits: At the given depth, recipient repertoires were over 97% de novo clonotypes. Graft donor and pretransplant recipient Inverse Simpson Index values predicted broader posttransplant TCR diversity.

TCRdb's copy holds only in-frame clones and misses some; the assay was immunoSEQ multiplex PCR. The repertoire has roughly 37,000 clones, approximately 89% of them found once; the top ten carry roughly 2%. In its sample, this clone was seen once. Its specificity is unknown. The germline CDR1 and CDR2 sequences are MNHNY and SVGAGI (reference sequence). The CDR3 extends over 15 amino acids. With V trimmed by 6 bases and J by 4 bases, 11 bases remained unmatched. The specimen sequenced was peripheral blood mononuclear cells. The V gene is TRBV6-6, the J gene TRBJ1-2, with 7 positions matching TRBD1. This TCR derives from a woman aged 40-49 years in good health. Some clones in this sample may be carry-over from other donors' samples. This CDR3 is CASRIGSRTGYGYTF. CDR3 bases: TGTGCCAGCAGGATCGGCTCTAGGACAGGCTATGGCTACACCTTC.